Described below is a single TCR beta chain sequence and its context. Its antigen remains unidentified. Base qualities are not provided; no much larger clone lies one nucleotide away. V ends up 3 bases short and J 7 bases short, with an unmatched junction base count of 4. CDR1 SGHTA and CDR2 FQGTGA were looked up in the germline V gene. There are 14 amino acids in the CDR3, from cysteine to phenylalanine inclusive. Solely the CDR3 DNA is kept, with 42 bases framed from the first base. Patients with a history of autoimmune disease or receiving systemic immunosuppression were excluded from the trial. Peripheral blood for TCR sequencing was collected from all dose cohorts at baseline, on cycle 4 day 1, and on cycle 7 day 1. The samples were drawn from a first-in-human, open-label, multicenter phase I dose-escalation trial of ivuxolimab. Adults with locally advanced or metastatic head and neck squamous cell, hepatocellular, melanoma or renal cell carcinoma were enrolled in the trial. Before TCR sequencing, CD4+ T cells and CD8+ T cells were sorted from peripheral blood as separate populations.

This entry comes from a study of OX40 agonist ivuxolimab in advanced cancers. Study-level background: The costimulatory receptor OX40 (CD134) was targeted by ivuxolimab, a fully human IgG2 agonistic monoclonal antibody. Intravenous ivuxolimab was administered to patients every 2 weeks at six dose levels: 0.01, 0.1, 0.3, 1.5, 3 and 10 mg/kg. Among the 52 dose-escalation patients, some 20 had hepatocellular carcinoma, 15 or so melanoma, 9 renal cell carcinoma and 9 head and neck cancer. In the dose-escalation cohort, around four fifths of patients were male, and the mean age was 60 years with a range of roughly 20 to 79. Prior anti-PD-1, anti-PD-L1 or anti-CTLA-4 therapy was permitted, and checkpoint inhibitors had been received by about 37% of dose-escalation patients. Partial responses occurred in three dose-escalation patients: two with cutaneous melanoma and one with hepatocellular carcinoma. Peripheral TCRbeta sequencing aimed to test whether ivuxolimab altered TCR sequence diversity and caused clonal T-cell expansion. The paper reports the monotherapy dose-escalation portion (N ≈ 50 patients) of the phase I ivuxolimab trial. What the authors observed across the whole study: On average, CD8+ T cells showed more expanded clones than CD4+ T cells after ivuxolimab. Low levels of normalized T-cell clonal expansion were also shown by some nonresponding patients. Partial responders in the 0.1-3.0 mg/kg groups had among the lowest normalized peripheral clonal expansion, especially among CD8+ T cells. The antigen specificity of the peripheral T cells that underwent clonal expansion was not determined. Clonal expansion of both CD4+ and CD8+ blood T cells was observed from baseline to week 6 at doses 0.1 to 3.0 mg/kg.

To sequence the TCRbeta CDR3 region, genomic DNA was isolated from the sorted cells. TCRbeta CDR3 regions were sequenced using the immunoSEQ Assay. TCRdb stores this immuneACCESS table with in-frame sequences only. Part of the clones is absent; in the studies checked, under half of the shortfall reflects unresolved V genes, and no reason is known for the rest. In this sample the table shows approximately 16,000 clones, 75% to 90% of which occur a single time. Of the sample, 3% to 4% falls within the top ten clones. Here the chain combines TRBV7-3 and TRBJ2-1; a stretch of 9 junction bases matches TRBD1. The origin of this receptor is an adult with an advanced solid tumor such as melanoma, head and neck, liver or kidney cancer. The sequencing here drew on CD4+ or CD8+ T cells sorted from blood, taken in a trial of the OX40 agonist ivuxolimab. The CDR3 amino acid sequence is: CASSFGQGRNEQFF. The DNA reads as follows: TGTGCCAGCAGCTTCGGACAGGGGAGGAATGAGCAGTTCTTC.